This TCR beta chain was identified in a study of radiotherapy plus CTLA-4 blockade in lung cancer. Turning to this clone: Its matching antigen is unknown.

This CDR3 is built from 15 residues. The ends were cut back, 7 bases at V and 2 bases at J, with 15 bases in the middle. The germline gives CDR1 SEHNR, CDR2 FQNEAQ (reference sequence). Study conclusions and caveats: Per reports, early blood T cell clone dynamics, plus interferon-beta, forecast response most strongly. Radiotherapy plus ipilimumab was followed by expansion in blood of tumor-derived TCR clones.

Produced via immunoSEQ multiplex PCR; TCRdb's table is partial and in-frame only. The sample contains fewer than 45,000 clones, around 85% of which appear only once. The rearrangement links TRBV7-9 to TRBJ2-1; D is perhaps TRBD1 (6 bases). The source material was peripheral blood, sampled from a patient treated with radiotherapy plus ipilimumab. The TCR was taken from a human donor with non-small cell lung cancer who had stable disease on radiotherapy plus ipilimumab. In DNA, the CDR3 is TGTGCCAGCACCCCCGGCAGGGGACCCTACAATGAGCAGTTCTTC. The encoded protein is CASTPGRGPYNEQFF.